This T cell receptor (beta chain) was found in a study of T-cell memory formation after mild COVID-19 (dated by TCRdb to the early 2020s). Turning to the overall study: TCR sequence clusters from the two donors were found to be largely donor specific. T-cell clones expanding and contracting after mild COVID-19 in two donors were tracked by longitudinal TCRalpha and TCRbeta repertoire sequencing. The cohort was made up of two young adult volunteers, one female and one male, who were previously healthy.

Results the study describes overall, beyond this receptor: Contracting CD4+ clones turned up mainly in the CM and EM memory subsets, whereas EMRA was where CD8+ clones were enriched. Some responding clones were detected in pre-infection memory, suggesting pre-existing cross-reactive memory T cells joined the SARS-CoV-2 response. Only a couple of mild cases were covered in the study, and larger cohorts including severe cases with pre-infection samples were considered necessary. Balanced CD4/CD8 phenotypes were observed for clones contracting from day 15 to 85, whereas a bias towards CD4+ was observed for a second wave of clones expanding from day 15 to 37. SARS-CoV-2 specificity was not confirmed for the second-wave clones peaking on day 37.

This clonotype was seen at least ten times. The target of this receptor is not known. Base qualities are missing; no much larger clone stands one base away. Its CDR3 holds 14 amino acids, cysteine through phenylalanine. The DNA shown is the 42-base CDR3, in frame from base 1. The germline V gene provides CDR1 SGHRS and CDR2 YFSETQ. At the junction V is shortened by 4 bases and J by 4 bases; bases outside the gene matches: 6. Ficoll-Paque density gradient centrifugation was the method used to isolate PBMCs. Sequencing relied on an Illumina NovaSeq 6000. TCRalpha and TCRbeta cDNA libraries were built by 5'RACE with constant-segment primers, adding sample barcodes and unique molecular identifiers. RNA was extracted from every sample with Trizol reagent. The libraries were amplified in two PCR steps, and the second step added a second sample barcode and Illumina TruSeq adapters. Sequencing of libraries was performed on an Illumina NovaSeq with 2 x 150 bp paired-end reads. As for how the authors treated the data: Reads were demultiplexed and collapsed into UMI-guided consensus sequences with migec v1.2.7. With mixcr v2.1.11, UMI consensuses were aligned to TRA and TRB V and J templates and assembled into clonotypes. Clonotypes were classified as expanded or contracted when called significant by both edgeR and NoisET, with noise models trained on biological replicates. edgeR calls used a false discovery rate-adjusted p below 0.01 and a log2 fold-change threshold of 1. PCA with hierarchical clustering of max-normalized trajectories of the 1000 most abundant clonotypes was used as exploratory dynamics analysis. Separately sequenced CD4+ and CD8+ repertoires were used to assign a CD4 or CD8 phenotype to each responding clone. TCRdb passed the public sequencing reads through fastp at Q25 and MiXCR, retaining productive beta sequences. Duplicate CDR3 protein sequences are folded into a single record with the most common DNA and genes. The V and J calls here are based on TCRdb, not the publication. The sample table lists about 110,000 distinct CDR3 sequences, over 10% of them with a count of one. Together, the top ten hold 27% of the sample.

The sequence is built from TRBV5-1 and TRBJ2-3, and TRBD2 aligns with 7 junction nucleotides. The source of this sequence is an adult woman who had mild COVID-19 (a few samples of this study predate the infection). The sample titles of this study are shuffled in the database, so cell type and time point are left out; the donor was told from shared clones. The specimen was PBMCs or a T cell subset sorted from them (not recorded which). The CDR3: CASSPPSGADTQYF. The DNA sequence is as follows: TGCGCCAGCAGCCCCCCTAGCGGAGCAGATACGCAGTATTTT.